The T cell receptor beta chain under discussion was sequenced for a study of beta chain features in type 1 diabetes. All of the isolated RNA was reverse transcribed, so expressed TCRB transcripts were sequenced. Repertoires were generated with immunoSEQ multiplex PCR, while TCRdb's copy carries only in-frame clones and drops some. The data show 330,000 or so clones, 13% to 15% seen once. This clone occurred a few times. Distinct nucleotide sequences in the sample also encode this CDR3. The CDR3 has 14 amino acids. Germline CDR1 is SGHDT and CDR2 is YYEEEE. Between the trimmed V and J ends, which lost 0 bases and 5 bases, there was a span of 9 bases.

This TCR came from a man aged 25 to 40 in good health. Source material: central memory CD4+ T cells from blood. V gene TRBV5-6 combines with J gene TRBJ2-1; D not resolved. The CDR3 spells CASSLVGVNNEQFF. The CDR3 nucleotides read TGTGCCAGCAGCTTGGTTGGGGTTAACAATGAGCAGTTCTTC.